Listed below are T cell receptor beta chains from one sample, sequenced in a study of regulatory T cells in long-lasting Graves disease. One entry per CDR3 protein, called by TCRdb with MiXCR from the multiplex PCR reads. The data show over 450,000 distinct CDR3 sequences, under 25% seen once. This specimen was peripheral blood mononuclear cells (PBMCs), taken when the disease was refractory, from a patient treated with antithyroid drugs. These receptors came from a female donor with Graves disease. CDR3s include the opening cysteine and the closing phenylalanine or tryptophan. The order of the fields is V gene, D gene, clone size, J gene, CDR3 protein, CDR3 DNA. The D gene is left open where the match is weak. Expanded clones are given a class, and other clones once, few, many or no size at all.

v_gene: TRBV30; d_gene: TRBD1; abundance: NA; j_gene: TRBJ1-2; CDR3aa: CAWSSQGAYGYTF; CDR3nt: TGTGCCTGGAGTTCGCAGGGGGCTTATGGCTACACCTTC
v_gene: TRBV2; d_gene: NA; abundance: many; j_gene: TRBJ1-1; CDR3aa: CASSPASGTEAFF; CDR3nt: TGTGCCAGCAGTCCAGCCTCGGGCACTGAAGCTTTCTTT
v_gene: TRBV6-1; d_gene: NA; abundance: few; j_gene: TRBJ2-2; CDR3aa: CASSRPDTGELFF; CDR3nt: TGTGCCAGCAGTCGGCCGGACACCGGGGAGCTGTTTTTT
v_gene: TRBV12-3/TRBV12-4; d_gene: NA; abundance: many; j_gene: TRBJ2-2; CDR3aa: CASAGTANTGELFF; CDR3nt: TGTGCCAGTGCGGGGACAGCGAACACCGGGGAGCTGTTTTTT
v_gene: TRBV11-2; d_gene: NA; abundance: few; j_gene: TRBJ1-1; CDR3aa: CASSLVGQGRAFF; CDR3nt: TGTGCCAGCAGCTTAGTTGGTCAGGGGAGAGCTTTCTTT
v_gene: TRBV20-1; d_gene: NA; abundance: few; j_gene: TRBJ2-2; CDR3aa: CSARDLDTGELFF; CDR3nt: TGCAGTGCTAGAGATCTAGACACCGGGGAGCTGTTTTTT
v_gene: TRBV28; d_gene: TRBD1; abundance: many; j_gene: TRBJ1-1; CDR3aa: CASRNRGLNLNTEAFF; CDR3nt: TGTGCCAGCAGGAACAGGGGATTAAACTTGAACACTGAAGCTTTCTTT
v_gene: TRBV12-3/TRBV12-4; d_gene: TRBD1; abundance: NA; j_gene: TRBJ1-2; CDR3aa: CASSSRTGGVYGYTF; CDR3nt: TGTGCCAGCAGCTCTCGGACAGGGGGGGTCTATGGCTACACCTTC
v_gene: TRBV19; d_gene: TRBD1; abundance: few; j_gene: TRBJ1-4; CDR3aa: CASSGGGQIYEKLFF; CDR3nt: TGTGCCAGTAGCGGGGGGGGACAGATTTATGAAAAACTGTTTTTT
v_gene: TRBV11-2; d_gene: NA; abundance: many; j_gene: TRBJ2-7; CDR3aa: CASSPRGAMGYEQYF; CDR3nt: TGTGCCAGCAGCCCCAGAGGGGCCATGGGCTACGAGCAGTACTTC
v_gene: TRBV12-3/TRBV12-4; d_gene: NA; abundance: many; j_gene: TRBJ2-7; CDR3aa: CASSPRGGVSDEQYF; CDR3nt: TGTGCCAGCAGCCCTCGGGGTGGGGTCTCGGACGAGCAGTACTTC
v_gene: TRBV9; d_gene: NA; abundance: few; j_gene: TRBJ2-7; CDR3aa: CASSVMGNGYEQYF; CDR3nt: TGTGCCAGCAGCGTAATGGGGAATGGGTACGAGCAGTACTTC
v_gene: TRBV18; d_gene: TRBD1; abundance: NA; j_gene: TRBJ2-7; CDR3aa: CASSPRTGSTYEQYF; CDR3nt: TGTGCCAGCTCACCTAGGACAGGCTCGACCTACGAGCAGTACTTC
v_gene: TRBV24-1; d_gene: NA; abundance: few; j_gene: TRBJ2-2; CDR3aa: CATSDWSGGNTGELFF; CDR3nt: TGTGCCACCAGTGACTGGAGCGGCGGAAACACCGGGGAGCTGTTTTTT
v_gene: TRBV28; d_gene: NA; abundance: many; j_gene: TRBJ1-2; CDR3aa: CASSPRTVGYGYTF; CDR3nt: TGTGCCAGCAGTCCCAGGACGGTGGGATATGGCTACACCTTC
v_gene: TRBV12-3/TRBV12-4; d_gene: NA; abundance: NA; j_gene: TRBJ2-7; CDR3aa: CASSLGAGASYEQYF; CDR3nt: TGTGCCAGCAGTTTAGGAGCGGGTGCTTCCTACGAGCAGTACTTC
v_gene: TRBV28; d_gene: NA; abundance: NA; j_gene: TRBJ1-1; CDR3aa: CASMGSPNTEAFF; CDR3nt: TGTGCCAGCATGGGCTCACCTAACACTGAAGCTTTCTTT
v_gene: TRBV2; d_gene: TRBD1; abundance: many; j_gene: TRBJ1-2; CDR3aa: CASTPGTVNGYTF; CDR3nt: TGTGCCAGCACCCCCGGGACAGTTAATGGCTACACCTTC
v_gene: TRBV6-1; d_gene: NA; abundance: many; j_gene: TRBJ2-5; CDR3aa: CASRGPQETQYF; CDR3nt: TGTGCCAGCCGTGGTCCACAAGAGACCCAGTACTTC
v_gene: TRBV12-3/TRBV12-4; d_gene: NA; abundance: many; j_gene: TRBJ1-1; CDR3aa: CASSATYTGEAFF; CDR3nt: TGTGCCAGCAGCGCTACCTATACAGGAGAAGCTTTCTTT
v_gene: TRBV19; d_gene: TRBD1; abundance: many; j_gene: TRBJ1-5; CDR3aa: CASSIQGAPQPQHF; CDR3nt: TGTGCCAGTAGTATCCAGGGGGCACCTCAGCCCCAGCATTTT
v_gene: TRBV6-2/TRBV6-3; d_gene: NA; abundance: NA; j_gene: TRBJ2-7; CDR3aa: CASSHSVMRGEQYF; CDR3nt: TGTGCCAGCAGTCACTCAGTAATGAGAGGCGAGCAGTACTTC
v_gene: TRBV18; d_gene: NA; abundance: NA; j_gene: TRBJ1-4; CDR3aa: CASSPAGANEKLFF; CDR3nt: TGTGCCAGCTCACCAGCGGGGGCTAATGAAAAACTGTTTTTT
v_gene: TRBV15; d_gene: TRBD2; abundance: many; j_gene: TRBJ2-5; CDR3aa: CATSREAPGTSGKETQYF; CDR3nt: TGTGCCACCAGCAGAGAGGCCCCCGGGACTAGCGGGAAAGAGACCCAGTACTTC
v_gene: TRBV12-3/TRBV12-4; d_gene: TRBD2; abundance: few; j_gene: TRBJ2-1; CDR3aa: CASNSGGYNEQFF; CDR3nt: TGTGCCAGCAATAGCGGGGGGTACAATGAGCAGTTCTTC
v_gene: TRBV7-3; d_gene: NA; abundance: NA; j_gene: TRBJ2-7; CDR3aa: CARVHPYEQYF; CDR3nt: TGTGCCCGCGTCCATCCCTACGAGCAGTACTTC
v_gene: TRBV12-3/TRBV12-4; d_gene: NA; abundance: many; j_gene: TRBJ1-5; CDR3aa: CASSSSGQPQHF; CDR3nt: TGTGCCAGCAGTTCTAGTGGTCAGCCCCAGCATTTT
v_gene: TRBV24-1; d_gene: TRBD2; abundance: few; j_gene: TRBJ2-1; CDR3aa: CATSGRTGLARNEQFF; CDR3nt: TGTGCCACCAGTGGTCGAACGGGACTAGCGAGGAATGAGCAGTTCTTC
v_gene: TRBV7-6; d_gene: TRBD1; abundance: NA; j_gene: TRBJ2-7; CDR3aa: CASSPHTTGSYEQYF; CDR3nt: TGTGCCAGCAGCCCACATACGACAGGGTCCTACGAGCAGTACTTC
v_gene: TRBV2; d_gene: TRBD2; abundance: many; j_gene: TRBJ2-3; CDR3aa: CASSVSGVWDGTQYF; CDR3nt: TGTGCCAGCAGCGTAAGCGGGGTTTGGGATGGTACGCAGTATTTT
v_gene: TRBV5-1; d_gene: NA; abundance: few; j_gene: TRBJ1-5; CDR3aa: CASSTGEVTNQPQHF; CDR3nt: TGCGCCAGCAGCACCGGGGAGGTGACAAATCAGCCCCAGCATTTT
v_gene: TRBV27; d_gene: NA; abundance: NA; j_gene: TRBJ2-7; CDR3aa: CASREAPGLPYEQYF; CDR3nt: TGTGCCAGCAGAGAGGCGCCGGGACTCCCCTACGAGCAGTACTTC
v_gene: TRBV10-3; d_gene: TRBD1; abundance: few; j_gene: TRBJ1-3; CDR3aa: CAISGTGSGNTIYF; CDR3nt: TGTGCCATCAGTGGGACAGGGTCTGGAAACACCATATATTTT
v_gene: TRBV4-1; d_gene: NA; abundance: NA; j_gene: TRBJ1-5; CDR3aa: CASSQGRGVSNQPQHF; CDR3nt: TGCGCCAGCAGCCAAGGGCGGGGCGTTAGCAATCAGCCCCAGCATTTT
v_gene: TRBV5-1; d_gene: TRBD1; abundance: many; j_gene: TRBJ1-1; CDR3aa: CASSFTDRVEAFF; CDR3nt: TGCGCCAGCAGCTTCACGGACAGGGTTGAAGCTTTCTTT
v_gene: TRBV10-3; d_gene: NA; abundance: many; j_gene: TRBJ1-6; CDR3aa: CAISDWELTSPLHF; CDR3nt: TGTGCCATCAGTGACTGGGAACTAACATCACCCCTCCACTTT
v_gene: TRBV24-1; d_gene: TRBD2; abundance: NA; j_gene: TRBJ2-3; CDR3aa: CATSDPLAGTTDTQYF; CDR3nt: TGTGCCACCAGTGATCCCCTAGCGGGAACAACAGATACGCAGTATTTT
v_gene: TRBV28; d_gene: TRBD1; abundance: many; j_gene: TRBJ1-5; CDR3aa: CASSRRGQGGNQPQHF; CDR3nt: TGTGCCAGCAGTCGACGAGGACAGGGTGGCAATCAGCCCCAGCATTTT
v_gene: TRBV7-9; d_gene: NA; abundance: many; j_gene: TRBJ1-6; CDR3aa: CASSPPGNRGNSPLHF; CDR3nt: TGTGCCAGCAGCCCTCCAGGGAATAGAGGCAATTCACCCCTCCACTTT
v_gene: TRBV7-9; d_gene: TRBD1; abundance: NA; j_gene: TRBJ1-2; CDR3aa: CASSFRQGGDGYTF; CDR3nt: TGTGCCAGCAGCTTCAGACAGGGTGGGGATGGCTACACCTTC
v_gene: TRBV30; d_gene: NA; abundance: once; j_gene: TRBJ2-7; CDR3aa: CAWSVGHEQYF; CDR3nt: TGTGCCTGGAGTGTGGGCCACGAGCAGTACTTC
v_gene: TRBV6-1; d_gene: NA; abundance: many; j_gene: TRBJ2-5; CDR3aa: CASSEPGNAQETQYF; CDR3nt: TGTGCCAGCAGTGAACCAGGGAACGCTCAAGAGACCCAGTACTTC
v_gene: TRBV29-1; d_gene: NA; abundance: NA; j_gene: TRBJ1-2; CDR3aa: CSVSESAGDYGYTF; CDR3nt: TGCAGCGTTTCCGAGAGCGCGGGTGACTATGGCTACACCTTC